Listed below are T cell receptor beta chains from one sample, sequenced in a study of cytotoxic CD8 clonotypes in ibrutinib-treated CLL. Sequencing used immunoSEQ multiplex PCR; TCRdb keeps in-frame clones, though not all of them. Among approximately 15,000 clones listed, about 60% were seen once. Material: PBMCs, obtained before ibrutinib treatment. The receptors derive from a human donor with chronic lymphocytic leukemia. Both conserved end residues are part of each CDR3. D genes are given only for firm matches. Part of the rows lack a size; the others show once, few, many or a class for expanded clones.

d_gene: TRBD1
j_gene: TRBJ1-2
v_gene: TRBV5-4
abundance: NA
CDR3nt: TGTGCCAGCAGCTTGGACAGGGGGCTTGGCTACACCTTC
CDR3aa: CASSLDRGLGYTF

d_gene: NA
j_gene: TRBJ2-2
v_gene: TRBV28
abundance: NA
CDR3nt: TGTGCCAGCAGGTCCGGCCTCACCGGGGAGCTGTTTTTT
CDR3aa: CASRSGLTGELFF

d_gene: TRBD2
j_gene: TRBJ2-7
v_gene: TRBV4-1
abundance: few
CDR3nt: TGCGCCAGCAGCCCGGAATGGGGTGGGAGGGCTTACGAGCAGTACTTC
CDR3aa: CASSPEWGGRAYEQYF

d_gene: NA
j_gene: TRBJ2-3
v_gene: TRBV5-1
abundance: NA
CDR3nt: TGCGCCAGCAGCTTGGGGGACCTAACGGCCGGTACGCAGTATTTT
CDR3aa: CASSLGDLTAGTQYF

d_gene: TRBD2
j_gene: TRBJ2-5
v_gene: TRBV28
abundance: NA
CDR3nt: TGTGCCAGCAGTTGGCGGGGGACGGAGTGGGAGACCCAGTACTTC
CDR3aa: CASSWRGTEWETQYF

d_gene: NA
j_gene: TRBJ2-2
v_gene: TRBV5-1
abundance: NA
CDR3nt: TGCGCCAGCAGCTTTGTGGCCCCGAACACCGGGGAGCTGTTTTTT
CDR3aa: CASSFVAPNTGELFF

d_gene: NA
j_gene: TRBJ2-1
v_gene: TRBV7-9
abundance: NA
CDR3nt: TGTGCCAGCAGCCCGGTGACGTATTTAGAGCAGTTCTTC
CDR3aa: CASSPVTYLEQFF

d_gene: NA
j_gene: TRBJ2-7
v_gene: TRBV30
abundance: NA
CDR3nt: TGTGCCTGGAGTGGGGTTAAGGCCCGCTACGAGCAGTACTTC
CDR3aa: CAWSGVKARYEQYF

d_gene: NA
j_gene: TRBJ2-4
v_gene: TRBV6-9
abundance: NA
CDR3nt: TGTGCCAGCAGTCGGAAGATAAATCTAGCCAAAAACATTCAGTACTTC
CDR3aa: CASSRKINLAKNIQYF

d_gene: NA
j_gene: TRBJ2-5
v_gene: TRBV29-1
abundance: NA
CDR3nt: TGCAGCGCCGCAGGGGGGGGAGAGACCCAGTACTTC
CDR3aa: CSAAGGGETQYF

d_gene: TRBD2
j_gene: TRBJ2-1
v_gene: TRBV6-5
abundance: NA
CDR3nt: TGTGCCAGCAGGCCACTAGCGGGAGCGGTTGAGCAGTTCTTC
CDR3aa: CASRPLAGAVEQFF

d_gene: NA
j_gene: TRBJ1-1
v_gene: TRBV7-8
abundance: NA
CDR3nt: TGTGCCAGCAGCCCTCCTACAGACCCCCTTGAAGCTTTCTTT
CDR3aa: CASSPPTDPLEAFF

d_gene: NA
j_gene: TRBJ1-1
v_gene: TRBV7-9
abundance: few
CDR3nt: TGTGCCAGCACCGAACAGCGAAACACTGAAGCTTTCTTT
CDR3aa: CASTEQRNTEAFF

d_gene: TRBD2
j_gene: TRBJ2-1
v_gene: TRBV28
abundance: NA
CDR3nt: TGTGCCAGTGTACTAGCGGCTAACAATGAGCAGTTCTTC
CDR3aa: CASVLAANNEQFF

d_gene: NA
j_gene: TRBJ1-2
v_gene: TRBV6-5
abundance: NA
CDR3nt: TGTGCCAGCAGGGGGGCGGCCGACCCCTATGGCTACACCTTC
CDR3aa: CASRGAADPYGYTF

d_gene: TRBD1
j_gene: TRBJ1-4
v_gene: TRBV14
abundance: NA
CDR3nt: TGTGCCAGCAGCCAACGGACAGGGGCGCGGGTTGAAAAACTGTTTTTT
CDR3aa: CASSQRTGARVEKLFF

d_gene: TRBD2
j_gene: TRBJ2-1
v_gene: TRBV4-2
abundance: NA
CDR3nt: TGTGCCAGCAGCTTGGCCAGCGGGAAGACTTACAATGAGCAGTTCTTC
CDR3aa: CASSLASGKTYNEQFF

d_gene: NA
j_gene: TRBJ2-5
v_gene: TRBV5-8
abundance: NA
CDR3nt: TGTGCCAGCAGCTTTACAGAGCTCCAAGAGACCCAGTACTTC
CDR3aa: CASSFTELQETQYF

d_gene: TRBD1
j_gene: TRBJ2-2
v_gene: TRBV19
abundance: NA
CDR3nt: TGTGCCAGTAGTATATTCACAGGGGGCACCGGGGAGCTGTTTTTT
CDR3aa: CASSIFTGGTGELFF

d_gene: NA
j_gene: TRBJ1-3
v_gene: TRBV29-1
abundance: NA
CDR3nt: TGCAGCGTTGGACAGGCCCTCTCTGGAAACACCATATATTTT
CDR3aa: CSVGQALSGNTIYF

d_gene: TRBD2
j_gene: TRBJ2-5
v_gene: TRBV29-1
abundance: NA
CDR3nt: TGCAGCGTTGAACGGCCCGTCCTAGCGGGAGCAGAGACCCAGTACTTC
CDR3aa: CSVERPVLAGAETQYF

d_gene: NA
j_gene: TRBJ1-6
v_gene: TRBV28
abundance: few
CDR3nt: TGTGCCAGCAGGGGGACATCTGGAGGGGATTCACCCCTCCACTTT
CDR3aa: CASRGTSGGDSPLHF

d_gene: NA
j_gene: TRBJ1-2
v_gene: TRBV19
abundance: NA
CDR3nt: TGTGCCAGTAGTATTACGGGCTATGGCTACACCTTC
CDR3aa: CASSITGYGYTF

d_gene: NA
j_gene: TRBJ1-2
v_gene: TRBV6-5
abundance: NA
CDR3nt: TGTGCCAGCAGTGCCCTTTCGGGGGGCTACACCTTC
CDR3aa: CASSALSGGYTF

d_gene: NA
j_gene: TRBJ1-3
v_gene: TRBV5-1
abundance: NA
CDR3nt: TGCGCCAGCAGCTCTGGGATCAGTTCCGGAAACACCATATATTTT
CDR3aa: CASSSGISSGNTIYF

d_gene: NA
j_gene: TRBJ2-1
v_gene: TRBV7-9
abundance: medium-sized
CDR3nt: TGTGCCAGTAGTAAATCTCGAGGGGGGGTAATCTTCAATGAGCAGTTCTTC
CDR3aa: CASSKSRGGVIFNEQFF

d_gene: NA
j_gene: TRBJ1-1
v_gene: TRBV19
abundance: few
CDR3nt: TGTGCCAGTAGTTTCGAGGGGAACACTGAAGCTTTCTTT
CDR3aa: CASSFEGNTEAFF

d_gene: NA
j_gene: TRBJ1-5
v_gene: TRBV28
abundance: NA
CDR3nt: TGTGCCAGCACCCGGACGGGGAGCAATCAGCCCCAGCATTTT
CDR3aa: CASTRTGSNQPQHF

d_gene: TRBD2
j_gene: TRBJ2-3
v_gene: TRBV19
abundance: NA
CDR3nt: TGTGCCAGTAGTATGAGCGCGGGAGGCCCAGATACGCAGTATTTT
CDR3aa: CASSMSAGGPDTQYF

d_gene: NA
j_gene: TRBJ2-2
v_gene: TRBV6-5
abundance: NA
CDR3nt: TGTGCCAGCAGTGTTAACTTTAACACCGGGGAGCTGTTTTTT
CDR3aa: CASSVNFNTGELFF

d_gene: TRBD2
j_gene: TRBJ2-5
v_gene: TRBV5-8
abundance: NA
CDR3nt: TGTGCCAGCAGCTTAGGTCTAGCGGGGACTCAAGAGACCCAGTACTTC
CDR3aa: CASSLGLAGTQETQYF

d_gene: TRBD2
j_gene: TRBJ2-7
v_gene: TRBV19
abundance: NA
CDR3nt: TGTGCCAGCACCAGCTCCGGGACTAGCGGGTTTTTTGTCTTC
CDR3aa: CASTSSGTSGFFVF

d_gene: NA
j_gene: TRBJ1-5
v_gene: TRBV7-6
abundance: NA
CDR3nt: TGTGCCAGCAGCTTAGGGACAGATCAGCCCCAGCATTTT
CDR3aa: CASSLGTDQPQHF

d_gene: NA
j_gene: TRBJ2-5
v_gene: TRBV21-1
abundance: NA
CDR3nt: TGTGCCAGCAGCAAAGACGTGGAGAGGGGGCGCGGAGAGACCCAGTACTTC
CDR3aa: CASSKDVERGRGETQYF

d_gene: TRBD1
j_gene: TRBJ1-2
v_gene: TRBV25-1
abundance: NA
CDR3nt: TGTGCCAGCAGTGAGGACAGGGTCTATGGCTACACCTTC
CDR3aa: CASSEDRVYGYTF

d_gene: TRBD2
j_gene: TRBJ2-1
v_gene: TRBV28
abundance: NA
CDR3nt: TGTGCCAGCTCAGTTTACCGGCTAGCGGCCTACAATGAGCAGTTCTTC
CDR3aa: CASSVYRLAAYNEQFF

d_gene: NA
j_gene: TRBJ1-5
v_gene: TRBV19
abundance: few
CDR3nt: TGTGCCAGTAGTATAAAGACCACAGGGACTAAAAATCAGCCCCAGCATTTT
CDR3aa: CASSIKTTGTKNQPQHF

d_gene: TRBD1
j_gene: TRBJ1-1
v_gene: TRBV5-5
abundance: NA
CDR3nt: TGTGCCAGCAGCCCACTCGGACAGGGGAGGAACACTGAAGCTTTCTTT
CDR3aa: CASSPLGQGRNTEAFF

d_gene: NA
j_gene: TRBJ2-1
v_gene: TRBV4-1
abundance: few
CDR3nt: TGCGCCAGCAGCCAAGATCCTACAGCCAATGAGCAGTTCTTC
CDR3aa: CASSQDPTANEQFF

d_gene: NA
j_gene: TRBJ2-5
v_gene: TRBV10-1
abundance: NA
CDR3nt: TGCGCCAGCAGTGAACCCGCAACAGAGACCCAGTACTTC
CDR3aa: CASSEPATETQYF

d_gene: TRBD1
j_gene: TRBJ2-2
v_gene: TRBV10-3
abundance: few
CDR3nt: TGTGCCATCCGGGGACAGGGTATCGTCGGGGAGCTGTTTTTT
CDR3aa: CAIRGQGIVGELFF

d_gene: NA
j_gene: TRBJ2-3
v_gene: TRBV29-1
abundance: NA
CDR3nt: TGCAGCGTTAAAGGGGCAGGGTGGTGGAGAGATACGCAGTATTTT
CDR3aa: CSVKGAGWWRDTQYF

d_gene: NA
j_gene: TRBJ2-7
v_gene: TRBV5-6
abundance: NA
CDR3nt: TGTGCCAGCAGCTTCACCGGAGAGCAGTACTTC
CDR3aa: CASSFTGEQYF

d_gene: TRBD1
j_gene: TRBJ2-2
v_gene: TRBV19
abundance: NA
CDR3nt: TGTGCCAGTAGACGGGGACAGGGTGCCGGGGAGCTGTTTTTT
CDR3aa: CASRRGQGAGELFF

d_gene: NA
j_gene: TRBJ1-1
v_gene: TRBV6-1
abundance: NA
CDR3nt: TGTGCCAGCAGTCTGGACTTTCAGAACACTGAAGCTTTCTTT
CDR3aa: CASSLDFQNTEAFF

d_gene: TRBD1
j_gene: TRBJ1-5
v_gene: TRBV4-1
abundance: NA
CDR3nt: TGCGCCAGCAGCCAAGGGGGGGACAGGACCTTTGTTCCTAGCAATCAGCCCCAGCATTTT
CDR3aa: CASSQGGDRTFVPSNQPQHF

d_gene: TRBD2
j_gene: TRBJ2-1
v_gene: TRBV19
abundance: NA
CDR3nt: TGTGCCAGTAGTATAGGGCTAGCGGGACGGTCTTACAATGAGCAGTTCTTC
CDR3aa: CASSIGLAGRSYNEQFF

d_gene: TRBD2
j_gene: TRBJ2-3
v_gene: TRBV4-2
abundance: NA
CDR3nt: TGTGCCAGCAGCCAATGGACTAGCGGGGGCCAAAGCACAGATACGCAGTATTTT
CDR3aa: CASSQWTSGGQSTDTQYF